Here is one T cell receptor (beta chain) with its context. Antigen unknown. One end of the junction does not line up with germline, which may come from a read error. Method: immunoSEQ multiplex PCR; TCRdb's copy keeps in-frame clones and lacks some. Of around 980,000 clones in the sample, approximately 80% were seen once. The data originate from a study of shared clonotypes between healthy human individuals. Study findings and constraints: Researchers found naive subsets generally carried larger estimated richness than memory subsets.

The CDR3 loop spans 13 amino acids. Germline CDR1 SGHDN, CDR2 FVKESK. Sequenced material: memory CD4+ T cells from PBMCs. The subset was: CD45RA-negative fraction. V is TRBV14 and J is TRBJ2-7, with 14 bases fitting TRBD2. The receptor was isolated from a young man in good health. Some clones in this sample may be carry-over from other donors' samples. The DNA for the CDR3 is TGTGCCAGCAGCCCGGGACTAGCGGGAGCCGGGAACTTC. Protein sequence: CASSPGLAGAGNF.